The T cell receptor beta chain under discussion was sequenced for a study of neurological immune-mediated disorders. Findings and limits, study-wide: Across subjects, expanded clones had no CDR3 amino acid sequences in common, pointing to private repertoires in all groups.

About this clonotype: Its antigen is undetermined. Sequence at one end of the junction differs from germline and may be a read error.

5'RACE generated cDNA with 10-nucleotide random UMIs. A single run covered 15-18 subjects with over 170 million TCR-beta sequences. One entry per CDR3 protein results from TCRdb running MiXCR on the 5' RACE reads. Of roughly 80,000 distinct CDR3 sequences listed, about 9.4% are singletons. The CDR3 consists of 12 residues. The germline gives CDR1 SGHKS, CDR2 YYEKEE (reference sequence). For the unsorted libraries, 2 million PBMCs stored at -80 C served as input. The sequenced sample consisted of PBMCs. This chain links TRBV5-5 with TRBJ1-1; perhaps TRBD1 as D (5 bases). This TCR came from a man in his fifties in good health. The CDR3 reads CASSFSGEESYF. As DNA, the CDR3 is TGTGCCAGCAGCTTCTCGGGGGAAGAATCTTACTTT.